This T cell receptor beta chain was found in a study of blood T cell repertoires in COVID-19. Background on the study: T cells, B-cell-depleted T cells, or PBMCs provided the cDNA or gDNA that served as material.

Authors' methods: Nucleated cell number was recorded as an estimate derived from reference gene primer amplification. Measured with immunoSEQ multiplex PCR; TCRdb has only the in-frame clones, and not every one. The V and J calls and the clone size are those of that table, but D and trimming were determined from the DNA. Counted here are roughly 250,000 clones, 65% to 85% occurring once; the ten biggest clones make up roughly 1.4%. V lost 5 bases and J lost 0, with 7 bases in between. Looked up from germline, CDR1 is SGHTA and CDR2 is FQGTGA. The CDR3 is 13 residues long. Sequencing used peripheral blood. This rearrangement joins TRBV7-3 to TRBJ1-1, with D hard to call. The source is a woman in her 40s who had recovered from COVID-19. The CDR3 reads CASSPQMNTEAFF. The CDR3 nucleotides read TGTGCCAGCAGCCCACAGATGAACACTGAAGCTTTCTTT.